This TCR beta chain was captured by sequencing in a study of T cell repertoires in cytomegalovirus infection. For the study at large: Signatures in public TCR beta sequences pointed to both CMV infection and matching HLA type.

TCRdb analysed the reads with MiXCR anew, one entry per CDR3 protein. The table has about 76,000 distinct CDR3 sequences, around 3.4% seen once; the top ten hold roughly 4.4%. This clonotype was counted ten times or more. Its antigen is undetermined. Germline trimming cut 2 bases from V and 4 bases from J; bases unmatched to any gene: 3. From germline, CDR1 is LNHNV and CDR2 YYDKDF (reference sequence). This CDR3 is 14 amino acids long. Study conclusions and caveats: Across the ex vivo response, the dominant clonotypes were HLA-C-restricted CMV-specific TCR beta clonotypes.

The clonotype comes from a human donor in good health (CMV status not recorded). Some clones in this sample may be carry-over from other donors' samples. The V gene is TRBV15, the J gene TRBJ2-3, with TRBD1 matching over 7 bases. The sequencing sample was made of PBMCs. CDR3 nucleotides: TGTGCCACCAGCAGAAAACAGGGGCCAGATACGCAGTATTTT. Its protein is CATSRKQGPDTQYF.